The next 26 T cell receptor beta chains were all read from a single sample in a study of spatial heterogeneity in lung cancer. Time point specified: sample taken at primary tumor resection. Unsorted whole RNA samples from tumor, nontumor lung or frozen PBMC were sequenced. Using its own MiXCR run on the 5' RACE reads, TCRdb lists one record per CDR3 protein. The repertoire includes some 70,000 distinct CDR3 sequences, roughly 15% of them detected once, and 6.5% to 7.5% sits in the top ten. The sample here was PBMCs, taken at surgery. These receptors came from a male donor with early-stage non-small cell lung cancer.

This clonotype was seen repeatedly, ten times or more. The DNA for the CDR3 is TGCAGTGCTAAGACCGGACAGGGGCACGGTACGCAGTATTTT. It encodes CSAKTGQGHGTQYF. The V call is TRBV20-1, the J call TRBJ2-3; the match to TRBD1 covers 9 bases. The CDR3 sequence is 14 residues long. With 4 bases clipped from V and 8 bases from J, the junction kept 10 bases outside the gene matches. From germline, CDR1 is DFQATT and CDR2 SNEGSKA (reference sequence).

This clonotype was observed at least ten times. The chain is built from TRBV7-2 and TRBJ2-1; D ambiguous. The CDR3 runs to 14 residues. CDR1 SGHTA and CDR2 FQGNSA come from the germline V gene. V was pared by 2 bases and J by 5 bases, with 10 bases between. The CDR3 DNA is TGTGCCAGCAGCTTAAACCGGGCCCACAATGAGCAGTTCTTC. It codes for CASSLNRAHNEQFF.

This clonotype was recorded a few times. The V gene is TRBV20-1, the J gene TRBJ2-7; 12 bases agree with TRBD2. V dropped 0 bases and J dropped 4; count of bases not matched to a gene: 4. Germline CDR1 DFQATT, CDR2 SNEGSKA (reference sequence). This CDR3 is built from 15 residues. CDR3 in amino acids: CSARDRTSGRYEQYF. The CDR3 nucleotides are TGCAGTGCTAGAGATCGTACTAGCGGGAGGTACGAGCAGTACTTC.

This chain joins TRBV6-1 and TRBJ2-1; 9 positions match TRBD1. CDR1 is MNHNS, CDR2 SASEGT, per germline. V was pared by 3 bases and J by 8 bases, with 5 bases of the junction left unmatched. The CDR3 is 14 residues long. The CDR3 DNA reads TGTGCCAGCAGTGAGGTCGACAGGGGGGATGAGCAGTTCTTC. Its protein is CASSEVDRGDEQFF.

A few counts support this clonotype. The chain links TRBV27 to TRBJ2-7; TRBD1 is a possible D gene (6 bases). Trimming pared 1 base from V and 2 bases from J, leaving 9 bases between. The CDR3 has 14 amino acids. Germline V CDR1 and CDR2: MNHEY, SMNVEV (reference sequence). The CDR3, as DNA: TGTGCCAGCAGTTTATGGGGGCCTCCCTACGAGCAGTACTTC. The encoded protein is CASSLWGPPYEQYF.

The chain uses TRBV7-2 and TRBJ1-5; D is undetermined. V was pared by 5 bases and J by 4 bases, with 9 bases between. Germline lookup yields CDR1 SGHTA and CDR2 FQGNSA. CDR3 length equals 13 residues. Here the CDR3 reads CASSPLRNQPQHF. Here the CDR3 DNA reads TGTGCCAGCAGCCCCCTGAGAAATCAGCCCCAGCATTTT.

The chain joins TRBV6-5 to TRBJ1-2; D may be TRBD1 (5 bases). This CDR3 contains 15 residues. From germline, CDR1 is MNHEY and CDR2 SVGAGI. The ends were cut back, 5 bases at V and 2 bases at J, with 15 bases in the middle. The DNA of the CDR3 is TGTGCCAGCAGTAGCGGAGGGGTACCGAACTATGGCTACACCTTC. It specifies CASSSGGVPNYGYTF.

This clonotype was seen more than once but under ten times. The chain combines TRBV19 with TRBJ1-4; D remains ambiguous. This CDR3 spans 13 amino acids. Germline lookup yields CDR1 LNHDA and CDR2 SQIVND (reference sequence). The V end lost 7 bases, the J end lost 8 bases, and 14 bases lay between the germline ends. CDR3 in amino acids: CASKGSYDEKLFF. The CDR3 DNA follows: TGTGCCAGTAAAGGGTCTTACGACGAAAAACTGTTTTTT.

The chain combines TRBV9 with TRBJ1-1; D remains unclear. This CDR3 comprises 16 residues. The V gene's germline CDR1 is SGDLS and CDR2 YYNGEE. Trimming pared 4 bases from V and 0 bases from J, leaving 16 bases between. CDR3 coding DNA: TGTGCCAGCAGCCTCCGGGGAGAAAACATGAACACTGAAGCTTTCTTT. This sequence encodes CASSLRGENMNTEAFF.

The rearrangement joins TRBV11-3 to TRBJ1-1; D unresolved. Trimming left V 5 bases short and J 2 bases short, with 12 bases between. Looked up from germline, CDR1 is SGHNT and CDR2 is YENEEA. The CDR3 totals 14 residues. CDR3 DNA sequence: TGTGCCAGCAGCCCAGGACCGCACAACACTGAAGCTTTCTTT. It is translated as CASSPGPHNTEAFF. Variable domain in full (rest from reference TRBV11-3 and TRBJ1-1): EAGVVQSPRYKIIEKKQPVAFWCNPISGHNTLYWYLQNLGQGPELLIRYENEEAVDDSQLPKDRFSAERLKGVDSTLKIQPAELGDSAVYLCASSPGPHNTEAFFGQGTRLTVV.

This clonotype was detected only a few times. This rearrangement joins TRBV6-1 to TRBJ2-1, with 12 nucleotides matching TRBD2. CDR3 length: 15 residues. Trimming removed 8 bases from V and 5 bases from J; junction bases left unmatched: 7. The V gene's germline CDR1 is MNHNS and CDR2 SASEGT. The CDR3 bases are TGTGCCAGCGTCTATGGACTAGCGGGGCACAATGAGCAGTTCTTC. Protein: CASVYGLAGHNEQFF.

The chain links TRBV10-3 to TRBJ2-3, with D possibly being TRBD1 or TRBD2 (6 bases each). Germline CDR1 is ENHRY and CDR2 is SYGVKD. V gave up 1 base and J gave up 0 bases, with 17 bases separating them. The CDR3 runs 18 residues. The CDR3 is CAISELSGATASTDTQYF. CDR3 DNA: TGTGCCATCAGTGAGTTATCGGGGGCTACAGCTAGCACAGATACGCAGTATTTT.

This clonotype has just a few counts. The chain carries TRBV29-1 and TRBJ2-3; no clear D gene. Looked up from germline, CDR1 is SQVTM and CDR2 is ANQGSEA. The CDR3 loop spans 14 amino acids. Trimming pared 7 bases from V and 0 bases from J, leaving 14 bases between. The CDR3, as DNA: TGCAGCGCCAAGTACAGCCTTAGCACAGATACGCAGTATTTT. It yields the protein CSAKYSLSTDTQYF.

This clonotype has a handful of counts. The chain combines TRBV27 with TRBJ1-5, with D unresolved. Germline assignment: CDR1 MNHEY and CDR2 SMNVEV (reference sequence). The CDR3 is made up of 14 amino acids. V was pared by 0 bases and J by 7 bases, with 10 bases between. Written as DNA, the CDR3 is TGTGCCAGCAGTTTATCGATACTTGACCAGCCCCAGCATTTT. Translation: CASSLSILDQPQHF.

CDR3 protein: CASSALTSGEETQYF. The CDR3 DNA reads TGTGCCAGCAGCGCCCTGACTAGCGGGGAAGAGACCCAGTACTTC. The chain has TRBV7-9 and TRBJ2-5; 11 bases map to TRBD2. From germline, CDR1 is SEHNR and CDR2 FQNEAQ (reference sequence). V shed 5 bases and J 3 bases; nucleotides not matched to a gene: 5. CDR3 size: 15 residues.

This clonotype was detected ten times or more. This rearrangement joins TRBV3-1 to TRBJ2-5; D is ambiguous. Trimming shortened V by 3 bases and J by 5 bases, and 7 bases separated the two germline ends. Germline CDR1 reads LGHDT; CDR2 reads YNNKEL (reference sequence). The CDR3 is made up of 12 amino acids. CDR3 DNA: TGTGCCAGCAGCCATTTGGCCGAGACCCAGTACTTC. As protein: CASSHLAETQYF.

This clonotype was seen more than once but under ten times. This chain uses TRBV6-5 with TRBJ2-5; no clear D. The germline CDR1 and CDR2 sequences are MNHEY and SVGAGI. V was pared by 0 bases and J by 5 bases, with 7 bases between. This CDR3 spans 13 amino acids. The CDR3 reads CASSYSGAETQYF. The CDR3 coding sequence is TGTGCCAGCAGTTACTCTGGCGCGGAGACCCAGTACTTC.

The chain employs TRBV24-1 and TRBJ2-1; 7 bases are a match to TRBD1. CDR1 and CDR2 from the germline V gene are KGHDR and SFDVKD. The CDR3 sequence is 15 residues long. The V gene end was trimmed by 5 bases and the J gene end by 8 bases; junction bases not matched to a gene: 11. CDR3 in DNA: TGTGCCACCAGTGGAGACAGGGAAGCTTTGTATGAGCAGTTCTTC. Amino acids: CATSGDREALYEQFF.

In its sample, this clonotype was seen a few times. The CDR3 protein is CASSLRRDRGETQYF. The CDR3 coding sequence is TGTGCCAGCAGCTTAAGACGGGACAGGGGAGAGACCCAGTACTTC. The rearrangement uses TRBV11-2 and TRBJ2-5; 10 bases line up with TRBD1. The CDR3 has 15 residues. The germline V gene encodes CDR1 SGHAT and CDR2 FQNNGV. The V gene end was trimmed by 2 bases and the J gene end by 4 bases; junction bases not matched to a gene: 4.

The chain has TRBV12-5 and TRBJ2-1; no clear D gene. The CDR3 runs 11 residues. The ends were cut back, 0 bases at V and 10 bases at J, with 4 bases in the middle. Germline V lookup: CDR1 LGHNT, CDR2 FRNRAP. The CDR3 sequence is CASGLVGEQFF. CDR3 nucleotides: TGTGCTAGTGGTTTGGTAGGCGAGCAGTTCTTC. Variable domain in full (rest from reference TRBV12-5 and TRBJ2-1): DARVTQTPRHKVTEMGQEVTMRCQPILGHNTVFWYRQTMMQGLELLAYFRNRAPLDDSGMPKDRFSAEMPDATLATLKIQPSEPRDSAVYFCASGLVGEQFFGPGTRLTVL.

This clonotype showed up just a few times. The chain uses TRBV25-1 and TRBJ2-5; D remains unclear. Trimming removed 1 base from V and 1 base from J, with 13 bases in between. The CDR3 runs to 16 residues. Germline CDR1 reads MGHDK; CDR2 reads SYGVNS. The CDR3 nucleotides are TGTGCCAGCAGTGAATCCTCTAGAGCCGTCCAAGAGACCCAGTACTTC. Its translation: CASSESSRAVQETQYF.

There are many counts of this clonotype. The chain recombines TRBV13 with TRBJ1-6, with a tentative D call TRBD1 (6 bases). V lost 0 bases, J lost 7 bases, and 10 bases lay in between. This CDR3 is 15 amino acids long. Germline CDR1 reads PRHDT; CDR2 reads FYEKMQ (reference sequence). DNA of the CDR3: TGTGCCAGCAGCTTAGGACTACAGGGAAATTCACCCCTCCACTTT. This sequence encodes CASSLGLQGNSPLHF.

This clonotype was observed a few times. This chain joins TRBV29-1 and TRBJ2-5, with D uncertain. V lost 6 bases and J lost 5, with 7 bases in between. The CDR3 spans 10 residues. Germline loops: CDR1 SQVTM, CDR2 ANQGSEA. Here the CDR3 reads CSVDMETQYF. The CDR3 DNA follows: TGCAGCGTAGATATGGAGACCCAGTACTTC.

This clonotype was picked up many times. This chain connects TRBV5-1 to TRBJ1-1; no clear D. V was trimmed by 4 bases and J by 1 base, leaving 8 bases between them. Germline V gene lookup returns CDR1 SGHRS and CDR2 YFSETQ. The CDR3 is made up of 13 amino acids. Here the CDR3 DNA reads TGCGCCAGCAGCCGAAACAGGAACACTGAAGCTTTCTTT. Protein sequence: CASSRNRNTEAFF.

This clonotype was counted a few times. The chain combines TRBV20-1 with TRBJ1-1, with D hard to call. This CDR3 has 13 residues. Trimming left V 1 base short and J 6 bases short, with 12 bases between. Germline V gene lookup returns CDR1 DFQATT and CDR2 SNEGSKA (reference sequence). The CDR3 DNA reads as TGCAGTGCTAGAGGACCCACCAAGGCTGAAGCTTTCTTT. Protein sequence: CSARGPTKAEAFF.

The chain employs TRBV7-9 and TRBJ2-3; 9 positions agree with TRBD2. The CDR3 sequence is 15 residues long. The V segment lost 1 base and the J segment 5 bases; nucleotides outside the gene matches: 4. From germline, CDR1 is SEHNR and CDR2 FQNEAQ (reference sequence). This chain's CDR3 is CASSLVREGRDTQYF. CDR3 nucleotide sequence: TGTGCCAGCAGCTTAGTGCGGGAGGGCCGAGATACGCAGTATTTT. The whole variable domain, filled in from reference TRBV7-9 and TRBJ2-3, reads DTGVSQNPRHKITKRGQNVTFRCDPISEHNRLYWYRQTLGQGPEFLTYFQNEAQLEKSRLLSDRFSAERPKGSFSTLEIQRTEQGDSAMYLCASSLVREGRDTQYFGPGTRLTVL.